Sequencing of this TCR beta chain was carried out in a study of human T cells and chemical hapten exposure. Library preparation tagged each individual cDNA molecule with a unique molecular identifier. Authors' analysis steps: The number of TCRs in each sample had a median of 95,638 and spanned about 20,000 to 690,600. TCRdb reprocessed the RACE reads via MiXCR and lists one record per CDR3 protein. The V and J calls reflect TCRdb's pipeline rather than the authors' work. Of some 110,000 distinct CDR3 sequences listed, about 11% are singletons. General observations from the study: In comparison with controls, expanded TCRs gave rise to a significantly larger number of large CDR3 similarity clusters.

The V end lost 0 bases, the J end lost 0 bases, and 9 bases lay between the germline ends. There are 15 residues in the CDR3. Time point meaning: patch test 3, about 24 weeks after DPC sensitization. The treatment denotes: therapeutic diphenylcyclopropenone sensitization with weekly scalp DPC. Blood draws preceded each patch test application. This clonotype was seen a handful of times. Its antigen is unidentified. V usage is TRBV12-3 or TRBV12-4 and J usage is TRBJ2-7; D possibly corresponds to TRBD1 (6 bases). The source is a woman between 50 and 59 years old with alopecia areata. Some clones in this sample may be carry-over from other donors' samples. The sequenced sample was whole blood, obtained in connection with sensitization to the hapten diphenylcyclopropenone (DPC). The CDR3 spells CASSLAGTSSYEQYF. In DNA, the CDR3 is TGTGCCAGCAGTTTAGCGGGGACAAGCTCCTACGAGCAGTACTTC.